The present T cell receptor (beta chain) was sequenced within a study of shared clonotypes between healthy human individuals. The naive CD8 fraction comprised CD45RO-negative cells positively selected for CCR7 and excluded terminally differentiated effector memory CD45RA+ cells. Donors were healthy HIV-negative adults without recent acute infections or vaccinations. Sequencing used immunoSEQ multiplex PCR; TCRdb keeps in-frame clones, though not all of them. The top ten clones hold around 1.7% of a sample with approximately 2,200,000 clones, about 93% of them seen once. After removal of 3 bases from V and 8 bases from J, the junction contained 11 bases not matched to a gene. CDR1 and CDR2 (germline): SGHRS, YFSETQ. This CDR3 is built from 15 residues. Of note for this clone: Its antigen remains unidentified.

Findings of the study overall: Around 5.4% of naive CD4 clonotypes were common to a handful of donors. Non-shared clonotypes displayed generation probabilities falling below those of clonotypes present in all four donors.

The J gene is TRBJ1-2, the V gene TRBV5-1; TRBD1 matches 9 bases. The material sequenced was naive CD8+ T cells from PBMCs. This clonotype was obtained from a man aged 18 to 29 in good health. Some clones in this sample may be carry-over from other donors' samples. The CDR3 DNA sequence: TGCGCCAGCAGCTGGGGACAGGGCCAACTGTTAGGCTACACCTTC. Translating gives CASSWGQGQLLGYTF.